This entry features one T cell receptor (beta chain) sequence. This clone was seen just once. The specificity of this receptor is unknown. Qualities for individual bases were not recorded, and no much larger clone is one base off. V lost 6 bases and J lost 0 bases, and the count of bases not matched to a germline gene is 2. The CDR1 and CDR2 encoded by the germline V gene (reference sequence) are MNHEY and SMNVEV. The CDR3 spans 13 residues, from the cysteine through the phenylalanine. The sequence is cut down to CDR3 DNA, 39 bases in frame from base 1. The sample originates from a study of blood T cell repertoires in COVID-19 (dated by TCRdb to the early 2020s). Context from the whole study: The collaborator samples originated in the United States, Italy and Spain and spanned the acute and convalescent phases of COVID-19. The material from the prospective study consisted of cDNA or gDNA derived from T cells, B-cell-depleted T cells, or PBMCs. The dataset comprised deeply sampled blood TCRbeta repertoires from subjects exposed to, actively infected with, or recovered from COVID-19. The repertoires were made available in a free public database intended to serve as a resource for research on the immune response to SARS-CoV-2. The samples were drawn from two sources: the first 160 participants of the ongoing ImmuneRACE study, and 1,254 subjects contributed by 6 global collaborators. Nearly every sample came with metadata listing a de-identified subject ID, COVID-19 status, age in years and sex. Where available, HLA class I and class II types were obtained from metadata supplied by the sample provider rather than from assay-based typing. Overall study results and their limits: Clinical and demographic metadata were provided uncurated, with the amount varying by source and participant.

Whole blood was collected in K2EDTA tubes by collaborating institutions according to the institutions' own protocols. For TCRbeta analysis, collaborators shipped samples in one of three forms: frozen whole blood, isolated PBMCs, or DNA extracted from either of those sample types. TCRbeta CDR3 regions were amplified from genomic DNA by means of the immunoSEQ Assay, a bias-controlled multiplex PCR. The published analysis was carried out like this. The number of nucleated cells in each sample was estimated by amplification of reference gene primers within the assay. To quantify the absolute abundance of each unique TCRbeta CDR3 rearrangement, sequence reads were collapsed and filtered. For each sample, productive Simpson clonality was calculated as the square root of Simpson's diversity index across productive rearrangements. TCRdb's version of the immuneACCESS table is confined to in-frame rearrangements and falls short of the full clone set. An unresolved V gene accounts for under half of the shortfall where checked; the remainder is of unknown origin. The V and J calls and clone size were taken over from that table, and D and trimming were inferred from the DNA. Here the sample has 140,000 to 150,000 clones; approximately 88% occur a single time. The top ten constitute less than 2% of the sample.

The source is a woman between 50 and 59 years old with acute or convalescent COVID-19. The sample consisted of peripheral blood. The rearranged segments are TRBV27 and TRBJ2-7, with 7 bases matching TRBD1. The DNA sequence is TGTGCCAGCAGGCGACAGGGCTCCTACGAGCAGTACTTC. It is translated as CASRRQGSYEQYF.